Below, one TCR beta chain is given with its context. The antigen remains undetermined. The data derive from a study of Tregs in tolerant kidney transplant recipients. Profiled with immunoSEQ multiplex PCR; TCRdb holds only in-frame clones, not every one. The sample includes under 50,000 clones, less than 95% seen only once; the top ten take around 0.67%. General observations from the study: Activated donor B cell expansion appeared to reveal the most relevant donor-specific TCRbeta repertoire. Biological reproducibility was not directly addressed in this study.

The CDR3 is made up of 15 amino acids. Trimming shortened V by 5 bases and J by 4 bases, and 17 bases separated the two germline ends. In germline, CDR1 is LNHNV, CDR2 YYDKDF (reference sequence). An overnight rest at 37°C with 150 to 250 IU/ml IL-2 preceded regulatory T cell sorting from thawed PBMCs. The receptor was isolated from a human donor in good health. The specimen was Tregs from blood. J is TRBJ1-2 and V is TRBV15; D possibly corresponds to TRBD1 (6 bases). For the CDR3, the DNA is TGTGCCACCAGCGCAATAGGGGGTTTGGGCTATGGCTACACCTTC. Its translation is CATSAIGGLGYGYTF.